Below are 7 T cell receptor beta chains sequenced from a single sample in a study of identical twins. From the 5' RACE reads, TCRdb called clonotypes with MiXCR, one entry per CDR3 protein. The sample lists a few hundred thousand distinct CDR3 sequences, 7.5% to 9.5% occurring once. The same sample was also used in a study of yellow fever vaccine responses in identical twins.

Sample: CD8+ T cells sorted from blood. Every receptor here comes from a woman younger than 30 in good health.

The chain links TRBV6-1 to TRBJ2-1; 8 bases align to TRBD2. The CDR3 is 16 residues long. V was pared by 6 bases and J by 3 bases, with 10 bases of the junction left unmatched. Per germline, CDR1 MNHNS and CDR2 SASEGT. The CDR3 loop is CASRDGRTSGYNEQFF. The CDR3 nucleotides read TGTGCCAGCAGGGACGGAAGAACTAGCGGCTACAATGAGCAGTTCTTC.

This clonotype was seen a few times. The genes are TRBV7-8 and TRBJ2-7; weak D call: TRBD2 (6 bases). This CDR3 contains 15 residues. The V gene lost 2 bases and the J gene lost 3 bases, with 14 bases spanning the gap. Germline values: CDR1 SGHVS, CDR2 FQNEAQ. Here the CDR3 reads CASSLMAGTVYEQYF. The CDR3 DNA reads TGTGCCAGCAGCTTAATGGCGGGAACCGTCTACGAGCAGTACTTC.

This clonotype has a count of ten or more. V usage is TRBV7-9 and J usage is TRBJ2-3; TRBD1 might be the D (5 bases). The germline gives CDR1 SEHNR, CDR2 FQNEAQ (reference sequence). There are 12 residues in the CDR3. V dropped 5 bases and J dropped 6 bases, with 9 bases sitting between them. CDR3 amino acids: CASSLGADTQYF. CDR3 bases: TGTGCCAGCAGCCTAGGGGCGGATACGCAGTATTTT.

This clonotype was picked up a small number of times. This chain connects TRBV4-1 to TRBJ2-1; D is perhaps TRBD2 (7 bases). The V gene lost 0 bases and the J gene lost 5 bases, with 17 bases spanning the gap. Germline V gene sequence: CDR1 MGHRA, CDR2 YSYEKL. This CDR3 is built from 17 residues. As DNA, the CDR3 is TGCGCCAGCAGCCAAGATGGGGGGGCACGGGCTCACAATGAGCAGTTCTTC. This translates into CASSQDGGARAHNEQFF.

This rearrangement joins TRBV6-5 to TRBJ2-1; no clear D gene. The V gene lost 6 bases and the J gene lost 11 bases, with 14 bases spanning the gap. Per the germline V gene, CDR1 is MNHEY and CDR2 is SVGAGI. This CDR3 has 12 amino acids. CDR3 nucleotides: TGTGCCAGCAGCCACAGTGATTTCAAGCAGTTCTTC. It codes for CASSHSDFKQFF.

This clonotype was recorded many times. The CDR3 nucleotides read TGCGCCAGCAGCCGAGGTAATCCGGTCGGGGGCTCCGACTTTGAGCAGTTCTTC. This translates into CASSRGNPVGGSDFEQFF. V gene TRBV5-1 combines with J gene TRBJ2-1, with D perhaps given as TRBD1 or TRBD2 (6 bases each). The CDR3 loop spans 18 amino acids. CDR1 and CDR2 (germline): SGHRS, YFSETQ. The V gene lost 4 bases and the J gene lost 9 bases, with 29 bases spanning the gap.

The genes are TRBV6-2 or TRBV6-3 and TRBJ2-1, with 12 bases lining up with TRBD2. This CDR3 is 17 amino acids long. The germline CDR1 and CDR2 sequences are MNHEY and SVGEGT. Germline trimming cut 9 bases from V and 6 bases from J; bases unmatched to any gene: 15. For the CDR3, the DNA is TGTGCCAGTGGGGGTTGGGAGACTAGCGGGAGACTCAATGAGCAGTTCTTC. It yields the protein CASGGWETSGRLNEQFF.